The 3 T cell receptor beta chains listed next were all sequenced from one sample in a study of T-cell reconstitution after alpha-beta-depleted transplantation in children. The TCRbeta library was prepared with unique molecular identifiers. In TCRdb, the PCR reads were re-called with MiXCR into one record per CDR3 protein. The data contain some 300,000 distinct CDR3 sequences, around a tenth of them seen just once; the ten biggest clones take up over 6%. Sequenced material: PBMCs, taken before TCRalphabeta/CD19-depleted stem cell transplant. These receptors came from a boy under two years old with acute myeloid leukemia, due to receive a stem cell transplant.

This clonotype occurred many times. The gene calls are TRBV20-1 and TRBJ2-2; 8 bases fit TRBD1. There are 13 residues in the CDR3. The germline CDR1 and CDR2 sequences are DFQATT and SNEGSKA (reference sequence). The V gene end was trimmed by 5 bases and the J gene end by 1 base; junction bases not matched to a gene: 0. In DNA form, the CDR3 reads TGCAGTGCTGACAGGGGGAACACCGGGGAGCTGTTTTTT. Residues: CSADRGNTGELFF.

This clonotype came up a few times. The rearrangement joins TRBV24-1 to TRBJ2-1, with TRBD2 matching 11 bases. This CDR3 has 16 residues. Trimming cost V 5 bases and J 7 bases; bases outside gene matches: 9. Germline CDR1 reads KGHDR; CDR2 reads SFDVKD. The CDR3 spells CATSALSGRAGNEQFF. The CDR3 DNA follows: TGTGCCACCAGTGCCCTTAGCGGGAGGGCCGGTAATGAGCAGTTCTTC.

In this sample, this clonotype turned up many times. The genes are TRBV27 and TRBJ1-1, with D unresolved. The CDR3 length is 13 residues. The germline V gene has CDR1 MNHEY and CDR2 SMNVEV (reference sequence). Trimming shortened V by 7 bases and J by 8 bases, and 17 bases separated the two germline ends. CDR3 nucleotides: TGTGCCAGCACTGGAGGTGTAGGTACAGAAGCTTTCTTT. As protein: CASTGGVGTEAFF.